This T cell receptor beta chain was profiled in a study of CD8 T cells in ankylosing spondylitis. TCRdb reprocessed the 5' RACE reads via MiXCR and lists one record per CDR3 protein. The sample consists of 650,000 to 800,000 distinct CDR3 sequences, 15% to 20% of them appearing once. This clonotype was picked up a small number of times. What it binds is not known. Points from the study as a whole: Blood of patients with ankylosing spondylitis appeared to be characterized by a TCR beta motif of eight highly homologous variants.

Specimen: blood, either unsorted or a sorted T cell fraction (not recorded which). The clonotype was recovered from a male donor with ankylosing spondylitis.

CDR3 nucleotides: TGTGCCAGCAGAGGGTTGGTCCGAGTGGGAGAAAACACCGGGGAGCTGTTTTTT. This encodes CASRGLVRVGENTGELFF. The chain couples TRBV11-2 to TRBJ2-2; tentatively, D is TRBD2 (5 bases). The CDR3 contains 18 residues. V lost 6 bases and J 2 bases, leaving 22 bases between the germline ends. Germline V gene data show CDR1 as SGHAT and CDR2 as FQNNGV. Filled out from reference TRBV11-2 and TRBJ2-2, the complete variable domain reads EAGVAQSPRYKIIEKRQSVAFWCNPISGHATLYWYQQILGQGPKLLIQFQNNGVVDDSQLPKDRFSAERLKGVDSTLKIQPAKLEDSAVYLCASRGLVRVGENTGELFFGEGSRLTVL.